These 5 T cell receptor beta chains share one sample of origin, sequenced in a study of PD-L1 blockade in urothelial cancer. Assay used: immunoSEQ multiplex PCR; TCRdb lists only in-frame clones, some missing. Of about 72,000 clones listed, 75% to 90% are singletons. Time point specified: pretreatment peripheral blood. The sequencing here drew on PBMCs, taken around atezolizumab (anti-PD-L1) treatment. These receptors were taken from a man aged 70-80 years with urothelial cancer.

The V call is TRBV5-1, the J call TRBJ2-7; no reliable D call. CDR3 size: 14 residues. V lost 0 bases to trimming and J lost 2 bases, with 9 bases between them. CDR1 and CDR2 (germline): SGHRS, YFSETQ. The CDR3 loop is CASSLGGSAYEQYF. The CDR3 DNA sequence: TGCGCCAGCAGCTTGGGCGGATCTGCCTACGAGCAGTACTTC.

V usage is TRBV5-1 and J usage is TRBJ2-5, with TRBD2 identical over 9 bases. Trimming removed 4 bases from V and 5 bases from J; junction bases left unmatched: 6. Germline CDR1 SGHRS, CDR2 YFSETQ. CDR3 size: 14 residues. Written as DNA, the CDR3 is TGCGCCAGCAGCCATCTAGCGGGAAGGGAGACCCAGTACTTC. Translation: CASSHLAGRETQYF.

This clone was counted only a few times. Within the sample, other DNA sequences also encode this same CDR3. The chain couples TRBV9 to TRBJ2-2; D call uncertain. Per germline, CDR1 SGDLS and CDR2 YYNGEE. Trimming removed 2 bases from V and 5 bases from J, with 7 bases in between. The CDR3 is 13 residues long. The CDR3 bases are TGTGCCAGCAGCGTTGCCGGGACCGGGGAGCTGTTTTTT. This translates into CASSVAGTGELFF.

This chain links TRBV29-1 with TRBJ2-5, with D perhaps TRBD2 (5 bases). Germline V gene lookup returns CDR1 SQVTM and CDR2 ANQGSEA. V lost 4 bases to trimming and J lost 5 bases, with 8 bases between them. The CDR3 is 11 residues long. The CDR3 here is CSVVPGETQYF. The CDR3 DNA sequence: TGCAGCGTTGTCCCGGGGGAGACCCAGTACTTC.

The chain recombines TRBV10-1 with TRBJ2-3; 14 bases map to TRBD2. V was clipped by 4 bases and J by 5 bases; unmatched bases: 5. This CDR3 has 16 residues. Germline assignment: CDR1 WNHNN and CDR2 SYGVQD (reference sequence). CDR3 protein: CASSGRLAGGLDTQYF. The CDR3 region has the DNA TGCGCCAGCAGTGGTAGACTAGCGGGAGGGCTAGATACGCAGTATTTT.